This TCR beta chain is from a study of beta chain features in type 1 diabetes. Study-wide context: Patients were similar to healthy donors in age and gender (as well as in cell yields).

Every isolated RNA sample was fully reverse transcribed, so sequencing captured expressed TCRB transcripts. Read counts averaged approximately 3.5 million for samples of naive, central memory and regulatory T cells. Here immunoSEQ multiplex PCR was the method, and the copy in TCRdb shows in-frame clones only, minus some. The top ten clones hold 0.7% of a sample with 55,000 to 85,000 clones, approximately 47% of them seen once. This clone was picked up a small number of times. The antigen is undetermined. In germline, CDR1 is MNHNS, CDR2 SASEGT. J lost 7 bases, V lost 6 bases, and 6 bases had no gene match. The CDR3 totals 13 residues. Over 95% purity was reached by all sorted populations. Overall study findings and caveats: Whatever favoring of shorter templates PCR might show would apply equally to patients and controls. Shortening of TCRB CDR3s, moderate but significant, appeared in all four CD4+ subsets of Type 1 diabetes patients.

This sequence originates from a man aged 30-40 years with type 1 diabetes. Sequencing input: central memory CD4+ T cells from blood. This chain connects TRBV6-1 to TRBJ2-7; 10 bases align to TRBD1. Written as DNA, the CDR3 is TGTGCCAGCAGACGAGACAGGGGGCATGAGCAGTACTTC. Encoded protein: CASRRDRGHEQYF.